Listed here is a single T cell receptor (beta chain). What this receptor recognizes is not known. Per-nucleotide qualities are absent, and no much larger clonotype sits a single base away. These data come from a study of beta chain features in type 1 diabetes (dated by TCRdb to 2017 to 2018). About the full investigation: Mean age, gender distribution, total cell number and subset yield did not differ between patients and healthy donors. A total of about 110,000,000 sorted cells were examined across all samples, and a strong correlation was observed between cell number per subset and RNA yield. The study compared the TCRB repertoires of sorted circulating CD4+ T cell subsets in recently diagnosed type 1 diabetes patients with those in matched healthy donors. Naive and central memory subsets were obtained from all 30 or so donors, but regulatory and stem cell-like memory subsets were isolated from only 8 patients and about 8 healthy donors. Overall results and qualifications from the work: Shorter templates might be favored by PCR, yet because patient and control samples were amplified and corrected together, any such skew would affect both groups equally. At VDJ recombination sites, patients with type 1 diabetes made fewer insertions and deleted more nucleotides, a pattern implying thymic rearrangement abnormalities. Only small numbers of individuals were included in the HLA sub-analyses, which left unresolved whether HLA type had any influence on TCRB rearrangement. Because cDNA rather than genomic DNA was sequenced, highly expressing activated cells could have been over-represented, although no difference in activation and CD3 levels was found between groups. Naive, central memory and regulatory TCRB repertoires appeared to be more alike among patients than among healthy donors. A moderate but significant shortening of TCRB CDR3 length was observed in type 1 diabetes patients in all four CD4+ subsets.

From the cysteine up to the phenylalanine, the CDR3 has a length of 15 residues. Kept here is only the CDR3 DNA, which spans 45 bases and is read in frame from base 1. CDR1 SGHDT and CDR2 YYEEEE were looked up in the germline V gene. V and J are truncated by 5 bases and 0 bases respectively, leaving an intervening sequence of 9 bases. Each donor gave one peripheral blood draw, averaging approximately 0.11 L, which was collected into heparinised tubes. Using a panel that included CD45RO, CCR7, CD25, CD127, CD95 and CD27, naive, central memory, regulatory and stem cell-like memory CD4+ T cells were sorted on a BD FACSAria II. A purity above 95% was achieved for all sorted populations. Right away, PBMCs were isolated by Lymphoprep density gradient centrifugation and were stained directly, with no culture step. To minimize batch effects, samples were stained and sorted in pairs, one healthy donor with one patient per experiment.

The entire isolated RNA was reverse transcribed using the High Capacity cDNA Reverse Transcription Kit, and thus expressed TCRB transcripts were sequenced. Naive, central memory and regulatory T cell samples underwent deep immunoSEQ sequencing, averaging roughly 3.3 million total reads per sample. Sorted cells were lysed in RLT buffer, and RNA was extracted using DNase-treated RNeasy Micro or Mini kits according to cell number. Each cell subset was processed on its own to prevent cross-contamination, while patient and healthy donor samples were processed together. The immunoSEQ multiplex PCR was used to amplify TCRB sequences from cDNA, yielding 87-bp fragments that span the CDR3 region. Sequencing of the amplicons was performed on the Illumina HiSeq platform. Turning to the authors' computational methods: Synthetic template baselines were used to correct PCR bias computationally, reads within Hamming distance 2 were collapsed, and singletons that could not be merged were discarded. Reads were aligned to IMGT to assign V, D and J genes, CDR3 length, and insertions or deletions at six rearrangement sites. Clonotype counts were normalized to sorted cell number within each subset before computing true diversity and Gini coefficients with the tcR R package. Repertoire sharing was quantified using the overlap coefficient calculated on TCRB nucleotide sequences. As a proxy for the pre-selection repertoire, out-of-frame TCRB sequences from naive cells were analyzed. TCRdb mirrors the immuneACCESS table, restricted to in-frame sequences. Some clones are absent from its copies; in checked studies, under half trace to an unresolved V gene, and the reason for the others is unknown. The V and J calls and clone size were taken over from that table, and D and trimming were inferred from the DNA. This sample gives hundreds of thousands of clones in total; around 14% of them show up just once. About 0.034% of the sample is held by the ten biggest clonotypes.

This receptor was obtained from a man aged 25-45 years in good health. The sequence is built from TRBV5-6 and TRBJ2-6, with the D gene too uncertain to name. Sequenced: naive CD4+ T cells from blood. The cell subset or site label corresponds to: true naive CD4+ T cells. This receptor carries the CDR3 CASRPQHSGANVLTF. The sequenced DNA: TGTGCCAGCAGACCCCAGCACTCTGGGGCCAACGTCCTGACTTTC. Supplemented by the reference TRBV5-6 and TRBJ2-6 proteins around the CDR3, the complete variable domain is DAGVTQSPTHLIKTRGQQVTLRCSPKSGHDTVSWYQQALGQGPQFIFQYYEEEERQRGNFPDRFSGHQFPNYSSELNVNALLLGDSALYLCASRPQHSGANVLTFGAGSRLTVL.